Following are 3 T cell receptor beta chains from one sample sequenced in a study of cytomegalovirus exposure and HLA in healthy donors. The PCR made use of 60 Vbeta and 13 Jbeta primers. Clones were sequenced by immunoSEQ multiplex PCR, and TCRdb holds only the in-frame ones, with some missing. The data hold hundreds of thousands of clones, with 70% to 80% observed a single time. The sample taken for sequencing was PBMCs. These receptors originate from a girl aged 2-10 years in good health and CMV-seronegative.

The rearrangement joins TRBV7-2 to TRBJ2-5; 7 bases are a match to TRBD1. The J call could be wrong; TRBJ2-7 is a better fit for the DNA end. From germline, CDR1 is SGHTA and CDR2 FQGNSA. The CDR3 loop spans 16 amino acids. This CDR3 is CASSLALGQKTYEQYF. For the CDR3, the DNA is TGTGCCAGCAGCTTAGCGTTGGGACAGAAGACCTACGAGCAGTACTTC.

This rearrangement joins TRBV14 to TRBJ1-1; D gene uncertain. Germline values: CDR1 SGHDN, CDR2 FVKESK. CDR3 length equals 12 residues. V was trimmed by 4 bases and J by 5 bases, leaving 8 bases between them. The CDR3 DNA sequence: TGTGCCAGCAGCCTAGTCCGGACTGAAGCTTTCTTT. Translation: CASSLVRTEAFF.

V usage is TRBV5-1 and J usage is TRBJ2-5, with TRBD2 matching over 9 bases. V lost 1 base and J lost 5; bases outside the gene matches: 24. Germline assignment: CDR1 SGHRS and CDR2 YFSETQ. The CDR3 is made up of 21 amino acids. CDR3 nucleotide sequence: TGCGCCAGCAGCTTGCAGACCAATACTTCGACTAGCGGAGGGGGGCGCGAGACCCAGTACTTC. Its protein is CASSLQTNTSTSGGGRETQYF.